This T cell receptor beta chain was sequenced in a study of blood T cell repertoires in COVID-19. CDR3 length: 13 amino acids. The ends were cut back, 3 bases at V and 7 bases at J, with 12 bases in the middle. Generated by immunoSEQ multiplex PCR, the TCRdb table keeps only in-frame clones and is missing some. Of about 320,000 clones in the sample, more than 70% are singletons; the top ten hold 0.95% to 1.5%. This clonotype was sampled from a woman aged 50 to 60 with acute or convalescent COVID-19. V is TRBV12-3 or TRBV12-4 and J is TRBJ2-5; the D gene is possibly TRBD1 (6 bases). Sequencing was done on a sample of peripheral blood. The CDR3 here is CASSFGQLGTQYF. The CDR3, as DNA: TGTGCCAGCAGTTTCGGACAGTTGGGGACCCAGTACTTC.